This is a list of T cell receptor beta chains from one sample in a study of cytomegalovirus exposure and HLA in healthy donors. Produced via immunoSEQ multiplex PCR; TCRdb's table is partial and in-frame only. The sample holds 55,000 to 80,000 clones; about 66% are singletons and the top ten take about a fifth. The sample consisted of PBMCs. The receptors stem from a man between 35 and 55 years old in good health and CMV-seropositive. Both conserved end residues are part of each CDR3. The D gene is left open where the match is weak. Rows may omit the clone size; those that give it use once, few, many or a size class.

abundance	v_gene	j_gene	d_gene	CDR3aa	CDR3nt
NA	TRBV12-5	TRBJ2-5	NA	CASGPSWLGAQETQYF	TGTGCTAGTGGTCCCTCCTGGTTGGGGGCCCAGGAGACCCAGTACTTC
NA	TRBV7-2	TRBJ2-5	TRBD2	CASSLAGGAVTQYF	TGTGCCAGCAGCTTAGCCGGGGGGGCGGTGACCCAGTACTTC
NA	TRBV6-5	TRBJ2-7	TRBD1	CASSSPPTGTYEQYF	TGTGCCAGCAGTTCCCCGCCGACAGGGACCTACGAGCAGTACTTC
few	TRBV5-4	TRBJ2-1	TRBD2	CASSPAASGGTKFF	TGTGCCAGCAGCCCGGCGGCTAGCGGGGGGACGAAGTTCTTC
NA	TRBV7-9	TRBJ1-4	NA	CASSLAHTEKLFF	TGTGCCAGCAGCTTGGCCCACACAGAAAAACTGTTTTTT
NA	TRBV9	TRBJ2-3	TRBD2	CASSVASGVTLDTQYF	TGTGCCAGCAGCGTAGCTAGCGGGGTCACGCTAGATACGCAGTATTTT
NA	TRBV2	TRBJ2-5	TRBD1	CAAAGDRDPREQYF	TGTGCCGCGGCTGGGGACAGGGACCCGAGGGAGCAGTACTTC
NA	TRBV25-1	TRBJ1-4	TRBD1	CASSALGQGTEKLFF	TGTGCCAGCAGTGCCCTGGGACAGGGGACTGAAAAACTGTTTTTT
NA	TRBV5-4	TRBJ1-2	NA	CASSLIQGLDGYTF	TGTGCCAGCAGCTTGATTCAGGGCCTGGACGGCTACACCTTC
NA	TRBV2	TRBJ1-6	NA	CASSEERGYNSPLHF	TGTGCCAGCAGTGAAGAAAGGGGATATAATTCACCCCTCCACTTT
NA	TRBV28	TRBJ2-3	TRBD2	CASSLKTSGGGDTQYF	TGTGCCAGCAGTCTTAAGACTAGCGGGGGTGGCGATACGCAGTATTTT
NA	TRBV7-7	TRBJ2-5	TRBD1	CASSFSPGGQETQYF	TGTGCTAGCAGCTTCTCACCAGGGGGCCAAGAGACCCAGTACTTC
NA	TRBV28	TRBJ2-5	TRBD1	CASTRTGRETQYF	TGTGCCAGCACCAGGACAGGGCGAGAGACCCAGTACTTC
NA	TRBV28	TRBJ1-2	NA	CASSPTGYLLLDYGYTF	TGTGCCAGCAGCCCCACAGGGTACCTACTCCTCGACTATGGCTACACCTTC
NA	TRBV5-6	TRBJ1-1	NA	CASSFRTPSGTEAFF	TGTGCCAGCAGCTTTCGGACACCCTCAGGGACTGAAGCTTTCTTT
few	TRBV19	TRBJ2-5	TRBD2	CASSRTSSQETQYF	TGTGCCAGTAGTCGGACTAGCTCTCAAGAGACCCAGTACTTC
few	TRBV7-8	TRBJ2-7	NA	CASSLTPGTYEQYF	TGTGCCAGCAGCTTAACGCCAGGGACCTACGAGCAGTACTTC
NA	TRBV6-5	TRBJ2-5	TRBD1	CASRLTGKETQYF	TGTGCCAGCAGACTGACAGGGAAAGAGACCCAGTACTTC
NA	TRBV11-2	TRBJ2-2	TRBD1	CASSLLSGGLNTGELFF	TGTGCCAGCAGCTTACTATCAGGGGGTCTGAACACCGGGGAGCTGTTTTTT
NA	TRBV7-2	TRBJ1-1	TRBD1	CASSLIPQGGEAFF	TGTGCCAGCAGCTTAATCCCACAGGGGGGTGAAGCTTTCTTT
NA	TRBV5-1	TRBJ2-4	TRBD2	CASSLAGTGKNIQYF	TGCGCCAGCAGTCTAGCGGGGACGGGCAAAAACATTCAGTACTTC
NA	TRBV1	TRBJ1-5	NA	CTSSQDLMAGNQPQHF	TGCACCAGCAGCCAAGATTTGATGGCAGGCAATCAGCCCCAGCATTTT
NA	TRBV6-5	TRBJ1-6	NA	CASSLERNNSPLHF	TGTGCCAGCAGTTTAGAACGAAATAATTCACCCCTCCACTTT
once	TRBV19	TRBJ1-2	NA	CAGGYGYTF	TGTGCCGGAGGGTATGGCTACACCTTC
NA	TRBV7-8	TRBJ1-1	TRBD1	CASSSRTGYWTEAFF	TGTGCCAGCAGCTCCCGGACAGGGTATTGGACTGAAGCTTTCTTT
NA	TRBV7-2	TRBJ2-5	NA	CASSSFGTLQETQYF	TGTGCCAGCAGCTCTTTCGGGACACTCCAAGAGACCCAGTACTTC
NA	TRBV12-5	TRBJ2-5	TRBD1	CASGSGDRLGETQYF	TGTGCTAGTGGTTCGGGGGACAGGTTAGGAGAGACCCAGTACTTC
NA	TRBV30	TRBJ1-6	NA	CAWSVLVDNSPLHF	TGTGCCTGGAGTGTACTCGTCGATAATTCCCCCCTCCACTTT
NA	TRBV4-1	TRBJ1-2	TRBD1	CASSHGTGNLYGYTF	TGCGCCAGCAGCCACGGGACAGGGAACCTGTATGGCTACACCTTC
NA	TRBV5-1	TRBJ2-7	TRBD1	CASSPGQGVHEQYF	TGCGCCAGCAGCCCTGGACAGGGGGTCCACGAGCAGTACTTC
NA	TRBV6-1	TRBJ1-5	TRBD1	CASSELWTGNQPQHF	TGTGCCAGCAGTGAATTGTGGACAGGGAATCAGCCCCAGCATTTT
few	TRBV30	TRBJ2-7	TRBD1	CAWHTGDEQYF	TGTGCCTGGCATACAGGGGACGAGCAGTACTTC
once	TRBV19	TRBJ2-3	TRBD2	CASWDSGGEDTQYF	TGTGCCAGCTGGGACAGCGGGGGGGAGGATACGCAGTATTTT
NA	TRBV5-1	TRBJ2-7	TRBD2	CASSLVASGGEQYF	TGCGCCAGCAGCTTGGTGGCTAGCGGGGGCGAGCAGTACTTC
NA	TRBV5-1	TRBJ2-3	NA	CASSPGGDTQYF	TGCGCCAGCAGCCCCGGAGGAGATACGCAGTATTTT
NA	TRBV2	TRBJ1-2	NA	CASSRGAGYGYTF	TGTGCCAGCAGTCGGGGGGCCGGCTATGGCTACACCTTC
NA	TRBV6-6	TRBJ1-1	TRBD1	CASSYGNRGTEAFF	TGTGCCAGCAGCTACGGTAACAGGGGAACTGAAGCTTTCTTT
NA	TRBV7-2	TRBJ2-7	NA	CASSLSFPARLSYEQYF	TGTGCCAGCAGCTTATCATTCCCAGCCCGACTCTCCTACGAGCAGTACTTC
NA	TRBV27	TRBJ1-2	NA	CASSLNPSTVNYGYTF	TGTGCCAGCAGTTTAAATCCCTCGACAGTTAACTATGGCTACACCTTC
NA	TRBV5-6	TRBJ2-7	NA	CASSRAGDYEQYF	TGTGCCAGCAGCCGGGCAGGGGACTACGAGCAGTACTTC